These 14 T cell receptor beta chains share one sample of origin, sequenced in a study of T cell responses to AZD1222 COVID-19 vaccine. The table came from immunoSEQ multiplex PCR; TCRdb's copy has only in-frame clones and leaves some out. This repertoire shows around 69,000 clones, about four fifths found once; its top ten account for around 7.3%. Sample: peripheral blood, taken on day 0 of AZD1222 vaccination. Source of these receptors: an adult in good health.

This rearrangement joins TRBV7-8 to TRBJ1-4, with no clear D. The CDR3 is 17 residues long. Trimming left V 8 bases short and J 0 bases short, with 19 bases between. Germline CDR1 and CDR2: SGHVS and FQNEAQ. The CDR3 reads CASSPSRHTATNEKLFF. In nucleotides, the CDR3 is TGTGCCAGCTCTCCATCGAGACATACTGCAACTAATGAAAAACTGTTTTTT.

V usage is TRBV11-2 and J usage is TRBJ2-5; D gene ambiguous. Per germline, CDR1 SGHAT and CDR2 FQNNGV. Trimming took 4 bases from V and 5 from J, leaving 5 bases between them. CDR3 size: 11 residues. CDR3 sequence (DNA): TGTGCCAGCAGCTACGGGGAGACCCAGTACTTC. Translating it yields CASSYGETQYF.

The table lists this clone with a few counts. CDR3 coding DNA: TGTCCCACCAGCCACGACGACTGGGGGACAGGCAAACCTTACGAGCAGTACTTC. This encodes CPTSHDDWGTGKPYEQYF. V and J are TRBV4-2 and TRBJ2-7; TRBD1 agrees at 8 bases. Germline V gene sequence: CDR1 LGHNA, CDR2 YNFKEQ. This CDR3 is 18 amino acids long.

The chain carries TRBV2 and TRBJ2-5; 8 bases are shared with TRBD1. With 5 bases clipped from V and 4 bases from J, the junction kept 9 bases outside the gene matches. The CDR3 runs to 15 residues. The germline CDR1 and CDR2 sequences are SNHLY and FYNNEI. The CDR3 DNA sequence: TGTGCCAGCAGTCCATGGACAGGGAGAGGAGAGACCCAGTACTTC. Translating it yields CASSPWTGRGETQYF.

V is TRBV5-1 and J is TRBJ2-2; a possible D gene is TRBD1 (6 bases). The CDR3 runs to 20 residues. The V and J ends lost 5 bases and 1 base respectively, with 27 bases between them. CDR1 is SGHRS, CDR2 YFSETQ, per germline. CDR3 in DNA: TGCGCCAGCAGGGCGGTCGCACAGGGAGTCGTGGATTGGAACACCGGGGAGCTGTTTTTT. Its protein is CASRAVAQGVVDWNTGELFF.

The gene calls are TRBV6-6 and TRBJ1-1; D is perhaps TRBD1 (6 bases). Germline CDR1 and CDR2: MNHNY and SVGAGI (reference sequence). V was trimmed by 2 bases and J by 5 bases, leaving 18 bases between them. This CDR3 has 16 residues. The CDR3 DNA follows: TGTGCCAGCAGTTACCCAAACAGGGAAGTGGGAACTGAAGCTTTCTTT. Translating gives CASSYPNREVGTEAFF.

This chain connects TRBV7-9 to TRBJ2-6; 7 bases map to TRBD1. This CDR3 spans 12 amino acids. J gave up 11 bases and V 4 bases, and 2 bases lay outside the gene matches. Germline CDR1 and CDR2: SEHNR and FQNEAQ (reference sequence). CDR3 in amino acids: CASSSDRDVLTF. Here the CDR3 DNA reads TGTGCCAGCAGCTCCGACAGGGACGTCCTGACTTTC. Supplemented by reference TRBV7-9 and TRBJ2-6, the full variable domain reads DTGVSQNPRHKITKRGQNVTFRCDPISEHNRLYWYRQTLGQGPEFLTYFQNEAQLEKSRLLSDRFSAERPKGSFSTLEIQRTEQGDSAMYLCASSSDRDVLTFGAGSRLTVL.

The chain links TRBV14 to TRBJ2-1, with D unresolved. V was pared by 8 bases and J by 13 bases, with 18 bases between. Germline V gene data show CDR1 as SGHDN and CDR2 as FVKESK. This CDR3 region has 12 residues. CDR3 sequence: CASGPTGLSQFF. DNA of the CDR3: TGTGCCAGCGGACCTACTGGGCTCTCTCAGTTCTTC.

The CDR3 loop reads CASSQEWTEAFF. DNA for the CDR3: TGTGCCAGCAGCCAAGAATGGACTGAAGCTTTCTTT. The J gene is TRBJ1-1, the V gene TRBV14; D is uncertain. The CDR3 is 12 residues long. V was pared by 0 bases and J by 5 bases, with 4 bases between. Per germline, CDR1 SGHDN and CDR2 FVKESK.

This rearrangement joins TRBV4-2 to TRBJ2-7; D is ambiguous. CDR1 and CDR2 from the germline V gene are LGHNA and YNFKEQ. The CDR3 is 14 residues long. Trimming removed 0 bases from V and 0 bases from J, with 6 bases in between. CDR3 bases: TGTGCCAGCAGCCAAGATGCAGGCTCCTACGAGCAGTACTTC. Translated, it gives CASSQDAGSYEQYF.

The gene calls are TRBV5-6 and TRBJ2-2, with a tentative D call TRBD2 (5 bases). The CDR3 runs to 15 residues. Germline CDR1 and CDR2: SGHDT and YYEEEE. The V end lost 2 bases, the J end lost 7 bases, and 15 bases lay between the germline ends. CDR3 bases: TGTGCCAGCAGCTTAGGGAGTCCCGTGGGCGGGGAGCTGTTTTTT. This codes for CASSLGSPVGGELFF.

The chain is built from TRBV6-5 and TRBJ2-1; D gene unclear. Germline CDR1 is MNHEY and CDR2 is SVGAGI. This CDR3 is built from 14 residues. The V end was cut by 0 bases, the J end by 9 bases, with 12 bases between. The CDR3 DNA follows: TGTGCCAGCAGTTACTCGATTGTGTGGGGTGAGCAGTTCTTC. This codes for CASSYSIVWGEQFF.

This clone has more than one count but fewer than ten. This chain links TRBV7-9 with TRBJ1-1; tentatively, D is TRBD1 (6 bases). Germline V CDR1 and CDR2: SEHNR, FQNEAQ (reference sequence). Trimming removed 1 base from V and 5 bases from J, with 8 bases in between. This CDR3 is 13 amino acids long. CDR3 in DNA: TGTGCCAGCAGCTTAGAGGGGGGGACTGAAGCTTTCTTT. This sequence encodes CASSLEGGTEAFF.

The V gene is TRBV9, the J gene TRBJ2-1; 7 nucleotides match TRBD1. With 5 bases clipped from V and 4 bases from J, the junction kept 6 bases outside the gene matches. The germline CDR1 and CDR2 sequences are SGDLS and YYNGEE. This CDR3 is built from 14 residues. The CDR3: CASRETTGYNEQFF. The CDR3 DNA reads as TGTGCCAGCAGAGAGACGACAGGGTACAATGAGCAGTTCTTC.